This TCR beta chain was captured in a study of cytomegalovirus exposure and HLA in healthy donors. Turning to the study itself: Genetic ancestry analysis placed around four fifths of the 300 to 400 donors that were genotyped in the Caucasian-associated cluster. General study points: Some TCR beta chains (roughly 150 of them) were listed as cytomegalovirus-associated. TCR beta sequences numbering around 15,000 were associated with HLA alleles at 0.05 false discovery rate in a later analysis.

This CDR3 is 14 amino acids long. The V and J ends lost 0 bases and 8 bases respectively, with 13 bases between them. The germline V gene encodes CDR1 SGHAT and CDR2 FQNNGV. At sampling all donors were nominally healthy, likely with unrecorded immune exposures. Turning to this clone: What it binds is unknown.

Primers included in the PCR were 60 Vbeta and 13 Jbeta primers. Assay used: immunoSEQ multiplex PCR; TCRdb lists only in-frame clones, some missing. The sample carries fewer than 80,000 clones, 60% to 80% recorded once. The chain combines TRBV11-2 with TRBJ1-2; no definite D call. The receptor was derived from a woman between 35 and 50 years old in good health and CMV-seropositive. The specimen was PBMCs. CDR3 sequence reads: CASSLDQGHGGYTF. The CDR3, as DNA: TGTGCCAGCAGCTTAGATCAAGGTCACGGGGGCTACACCTTC.